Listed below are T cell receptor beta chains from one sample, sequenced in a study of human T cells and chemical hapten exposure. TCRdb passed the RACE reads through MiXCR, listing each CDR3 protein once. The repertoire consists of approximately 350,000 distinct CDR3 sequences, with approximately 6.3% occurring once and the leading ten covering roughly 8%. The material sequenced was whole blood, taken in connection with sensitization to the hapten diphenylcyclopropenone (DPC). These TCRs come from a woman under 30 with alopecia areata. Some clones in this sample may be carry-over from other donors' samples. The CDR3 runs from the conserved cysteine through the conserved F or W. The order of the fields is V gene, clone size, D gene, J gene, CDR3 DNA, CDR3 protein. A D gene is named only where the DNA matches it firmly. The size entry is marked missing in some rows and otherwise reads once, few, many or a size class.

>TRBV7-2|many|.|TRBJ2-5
TGTGCCAGCAGCCGGACTGGGGAGACCCAGTACTTC
CASSRTGETQYF
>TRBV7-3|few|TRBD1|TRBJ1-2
TGTGCCAGCAGCCTGCCCGGGACAGTCTATGGCTACACCTTC
CASSLPGTVYGYTF
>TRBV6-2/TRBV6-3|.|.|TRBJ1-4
TGTGCCGGCGAAAAGGGAGCCCGTGATGAAAAACTGTTTTTT
CAGEKGARDEKLFF
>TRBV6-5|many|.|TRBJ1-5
TGTGCCAGCTCCCCCCGAGGCAATCAGCCCCAGCATTTT
CASSPRGNQPQHF
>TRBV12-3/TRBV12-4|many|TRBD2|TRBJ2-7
TGTGCCAGCAGGACTAGCGGGGGAAGCTACGAGCAGTACTTC
CASRTSGGSYEQYF
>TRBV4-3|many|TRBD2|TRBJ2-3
TGCGCCAGCAGCCGCTCAGGGGCTAGCGGGAGCCCAGATACGCAGTATTTT
CASSRSGASGSPDTQYF
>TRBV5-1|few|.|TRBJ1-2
TGCGCCAGCAGCCTCCAGGCGGGGGTGAACTATGGCTACACCTTC
CASSLQAGVNYGYTF
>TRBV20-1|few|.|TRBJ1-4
TGCAGTGCTAGACAGGCCGGGGCTAATGAAAAACTGTTTTTT
CSARQAGANEKLFF
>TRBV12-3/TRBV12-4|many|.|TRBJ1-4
TGTGCCAGCAGTCCGGGACCCTTTGATGAAAAACTGTTTTTT
CASSPGPFDEKLFF
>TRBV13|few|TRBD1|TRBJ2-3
TGTGCCAGCAGCCCCACCCACAGGGGGAAGGTAGATACGCAGTATTTT
CASSPTHRGKVDTQYF
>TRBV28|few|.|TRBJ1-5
TGTGCCAGCATCGAAGGGTTTCTTCTTAGCAATCAGCCCCAGCATTTT
CASIEGFLLSNQPQHF
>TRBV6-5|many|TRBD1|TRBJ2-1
TGTGCCAGCAGCGGGACAGGTTACAATGGGCAGTTCTTC
CASSGTGYNGQFF
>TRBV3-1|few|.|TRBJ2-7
TGTGCCAGCGGGGATGTCGACAGGCAGCACTTC
CASGDVDRQHF
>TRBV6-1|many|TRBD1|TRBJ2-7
TGTGCCAGCAGGGGCCCGGACAGGGGACGTTACGAGCAGTACTTC
CASRGPDRGRYEQYF
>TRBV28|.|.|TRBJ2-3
TGTGCCAGCAGCCCAGGACACCCAAACACAGATACGCAGTATTTT
CASSPGHPNTDTQYF
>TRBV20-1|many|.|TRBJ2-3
TGCAGTGCTAGTAGTGACAGCACAGATACGCAGTATTTT
CSASSDSTDTQYF
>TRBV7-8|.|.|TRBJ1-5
TGTGCCAGCAGTCTCCTGCCGTCCGGGGCGTTGGTTCAGCCCCAGCATTTT
CASSLLPSGALVQPQHF
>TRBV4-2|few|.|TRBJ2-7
TGTGCCAGCAGCCTCGGTAGTCGCTACGAGCAGTACTTC
CASSLGSRYEQYF
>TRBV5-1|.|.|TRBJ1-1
TGCGCCAGCAGCTTGGGTGGAGGGGTGAACACTGAAGCTTTCTTT
CASSLGGGVNTEAFF
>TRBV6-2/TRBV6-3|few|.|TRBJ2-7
TGTGCCAGCAGTTGGGGCAGGTCCTCCTACGAGCAGTACTTC
CASSWGRSSYEQYF
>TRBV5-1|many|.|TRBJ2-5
TGCGCCAGCAGCGACTCTGGGTCCGTAGAGACCCAGTACTTC
CASSDSGSVETQYF
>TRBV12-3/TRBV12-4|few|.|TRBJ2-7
TGTGCCAGCAGTCTCCGGGGGGCCTCCTCCTACGAGCAGTACTTC
CASSLRGASSYEQYF
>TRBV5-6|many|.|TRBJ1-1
TGTGCCAGCAGCTTTGACGGAAACACTGAAGCTTTCTTT
CASSFDGNTEAFF
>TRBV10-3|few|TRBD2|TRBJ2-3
TGTGCCATGGGGACTAGCGGGAACACAGATACGCAGTATTTT
CAMGTSGNTDTQYF
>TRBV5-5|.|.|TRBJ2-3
TGTGCCAGCAGCTTGGTCTCGGTGGGGGGAGGCACAGATACGCAGTATTTT
CASSLVSVGGGTDTQYF